The T cell receptor (beta chain) under discussion was sequenced for a study of T cells in Graves' hyperthyroidism and ophthalmopathy. Trimming took 3 bases from V and 10 from J, leaving 18 bases between them. Germline-derived CDR1 and CDR2 are MGHRA and YSYEKL. This CDR3 contains 15 residues. This clonotype was found once. Patients were aged 18 to 65, had disease duration under 2 months, and had newly diagnosed hyperthyroidism. Researchers took RNA transcripts and amplified the TCR beta CDR3 regions from them. A first-round RT-PCR of the TCR CDR3 used the HTBI primer set. One entry per CDR3 protein results from TCRdb running MiXCR on the multiplex PCR reads. The table has approximately 620,000 distinct CDR3 sequences, about 15% seen once.

The chain recombines TRBV4-1 with TRBJ2-2; D is perhaps TRBD1 (6 bases). This TCR came from a young woman with Graves' hyperthyroidism that later progressed to Graves' ophthalmopathy. Sequencing used blood. As DNA, the CDR3 is TGCGCCAGCAGCCATCACTCCCCCAGGGGAGCGGAGCTGTTTTTT. This translates into CASSHHSPRGAELFF.